This entry concerns a single TCR beta chain. Germline assignment: CDR1 ENHRY and CDR2 SYGVKD. This CDR3 is built from 14 residues. V was pared by 0 bases and J by 4 bases, with 7 bases between. The sample is drawn from a study of STAT5B mutations in CD4+ large granular lymphocyte leukemia. Sequencing used immunoSEQ multiplex PCR; TCRdb keeps in-frame clones, though not all of them. The sample has under 25,000 clones, about three quarters seen once. Sample: CD4+ T cells from blood buffy coats. The rearrangement uses TRBV10-3 and TRBJ1-5, with D perhaps matching TRBD1 (6 bases). The source of this sequence is a human donor in good health. The CDR3 bases are TGTGCCATCAGTGAGTCACAGGGAAATCAGCCCCAGCATTTT. It specifies CAISESQGNQPQHF.